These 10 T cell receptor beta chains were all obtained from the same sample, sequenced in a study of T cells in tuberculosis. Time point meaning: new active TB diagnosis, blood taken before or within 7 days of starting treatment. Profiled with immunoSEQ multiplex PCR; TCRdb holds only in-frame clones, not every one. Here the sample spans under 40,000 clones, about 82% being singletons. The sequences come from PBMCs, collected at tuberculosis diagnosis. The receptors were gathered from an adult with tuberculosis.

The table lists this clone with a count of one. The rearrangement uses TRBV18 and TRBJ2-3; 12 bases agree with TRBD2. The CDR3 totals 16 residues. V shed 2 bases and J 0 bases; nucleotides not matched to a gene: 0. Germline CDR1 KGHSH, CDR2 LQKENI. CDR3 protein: CASSPGLAGSTDTQYF. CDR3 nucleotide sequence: TGTGCCAGCTCACCAGGACTAGCGGGGAGCACAGATACGCAGTATTTT.

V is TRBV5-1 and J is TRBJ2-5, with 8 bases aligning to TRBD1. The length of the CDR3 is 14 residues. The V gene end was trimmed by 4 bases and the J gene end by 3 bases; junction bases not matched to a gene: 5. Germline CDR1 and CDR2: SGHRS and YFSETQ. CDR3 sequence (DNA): TGCGCCAGCAGCCTACAGGGGGTTGAAGAGACCCAGTACTTC. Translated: CASSLQGVEETQYF.

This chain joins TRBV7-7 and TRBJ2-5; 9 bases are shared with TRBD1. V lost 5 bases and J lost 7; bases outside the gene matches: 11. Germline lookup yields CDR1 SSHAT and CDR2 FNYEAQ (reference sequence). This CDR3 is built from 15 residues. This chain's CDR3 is CASSKDRGMSGTQYF. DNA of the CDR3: TGTGCCAGCAGCAAAGACAGGGGGATGAGTGGGACCCAGTACTTC.

The DNA for the CDR3 is TGTGCCAGCAGCCTACGGACTAGCGGGAACGCAGATACGCAGTATTTT. Its translation is CASSLRTSGNADTQYF. V and J are TRBV5-8 and TRBJ2-3, with 12 positions matching TRBD2. CDR1 SGHTS and CDR2 YDEGEE come from the germline V gene. The CDR3 has 16 amino acids. V shed 4 bases and J 4 bases; nucleotides not matched to a gene: 7.

CDR3 residues: CASSVWAQGGDTQYF. The CDR3 bases are TGTGCCAGCAGCGTATGGGCACAGGGGGGAGATACGCAGTATTTT. The chain employs TRBV9 and TRBJ2-3; 8 bases map to TRBD1. The CDR3 spans 15 residues. The V and J ends lost 1 base and 5 bases, in that order; junction bases with no gene match: 6. Germline V gives CDR1 SGDLS, CDR2 YYNGEE.

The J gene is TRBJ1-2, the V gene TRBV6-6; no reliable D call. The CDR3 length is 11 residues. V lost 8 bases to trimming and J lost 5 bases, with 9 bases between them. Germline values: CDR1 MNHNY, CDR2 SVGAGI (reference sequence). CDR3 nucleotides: TGTGCCAGCCGAGCGGATTATGGCTACACCTTC. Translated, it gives CASRADYGYTF.

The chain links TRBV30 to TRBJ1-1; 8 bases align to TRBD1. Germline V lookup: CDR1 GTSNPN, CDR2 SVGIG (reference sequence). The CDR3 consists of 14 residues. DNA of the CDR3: TGTGCGCTGGATCCCAATGGGGGACAGGCTGAAGCTTTCTTT. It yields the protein CALDPNGGQAEAFF.

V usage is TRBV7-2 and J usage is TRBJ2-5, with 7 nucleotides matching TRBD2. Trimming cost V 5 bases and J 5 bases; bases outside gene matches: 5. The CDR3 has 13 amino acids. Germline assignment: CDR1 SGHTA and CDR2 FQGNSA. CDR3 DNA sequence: TGTGCCAGCAGCCGGGGGAGGGCGGAGACCCAGTACTTC. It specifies CASSRGRAETQYF.

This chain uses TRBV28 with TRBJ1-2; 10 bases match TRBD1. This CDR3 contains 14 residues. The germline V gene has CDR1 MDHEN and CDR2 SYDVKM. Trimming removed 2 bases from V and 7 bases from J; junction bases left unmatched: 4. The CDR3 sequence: CASSLGGQGIGYTF. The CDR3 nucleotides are TGTGCCAGCAGTTTAGGGGGACAGGGGATTGGCTACACCTTC.

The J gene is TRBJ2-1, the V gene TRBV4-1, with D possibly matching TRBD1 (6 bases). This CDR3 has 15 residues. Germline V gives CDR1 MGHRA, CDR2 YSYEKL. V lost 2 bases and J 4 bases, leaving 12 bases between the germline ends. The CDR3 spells CASSQPRTEYNEQFF. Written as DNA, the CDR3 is TGCGCCAGCAGCCAACCCCGGACAGAATACAATGAGCAGTTCTTC.